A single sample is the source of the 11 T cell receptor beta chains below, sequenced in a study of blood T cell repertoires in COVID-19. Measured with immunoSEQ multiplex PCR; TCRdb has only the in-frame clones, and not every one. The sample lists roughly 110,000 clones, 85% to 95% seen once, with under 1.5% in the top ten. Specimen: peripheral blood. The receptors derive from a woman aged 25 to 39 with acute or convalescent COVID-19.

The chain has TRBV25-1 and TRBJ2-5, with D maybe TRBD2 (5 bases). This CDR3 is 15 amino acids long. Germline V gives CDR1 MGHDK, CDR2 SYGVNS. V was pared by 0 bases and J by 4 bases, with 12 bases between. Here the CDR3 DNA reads TGTGCCAGCAGTGAATATGGGGTTGGAGGAGAGACCCAGTACTTC. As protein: CASSEYGVGGETQYF.

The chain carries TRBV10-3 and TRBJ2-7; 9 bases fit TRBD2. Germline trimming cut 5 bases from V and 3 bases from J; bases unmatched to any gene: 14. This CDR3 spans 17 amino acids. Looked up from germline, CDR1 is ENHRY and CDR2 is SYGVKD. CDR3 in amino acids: CAISRLAEGQKGYEQYF. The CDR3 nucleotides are TGTGCCATCAGTCGACTAGCGGAGGGACAAAAGGGCTACGAGCAGTACTTC.

Here the CDR3 reads CASSIAWYRSGNPYEQYF. For the CDR3, the DNA is TGTGCCAGCAGCATCGCTTGGTACCGGAGCGGTAACCCCTACGAGCAGTACTTC. V gene TRBV7-6 combines with J gene TRBJ2-7; tentative D call: TRBD2 (5 bases). This CDR3 has 18 residues. V lost 5 bases to trimming and J lost 2 bases, with 25 bases between them. Germline-derived CDR1 and CDR2 are SGHVS and FNYEAQ.

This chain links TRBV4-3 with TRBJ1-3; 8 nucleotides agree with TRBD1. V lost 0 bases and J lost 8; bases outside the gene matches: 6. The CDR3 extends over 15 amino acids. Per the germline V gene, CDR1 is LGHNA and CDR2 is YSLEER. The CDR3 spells CASSQDPQGADTIYF. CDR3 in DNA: TGCGCCAGCAGCCAAGATCCCCAGGGGGCGGACACCATATATTTT.

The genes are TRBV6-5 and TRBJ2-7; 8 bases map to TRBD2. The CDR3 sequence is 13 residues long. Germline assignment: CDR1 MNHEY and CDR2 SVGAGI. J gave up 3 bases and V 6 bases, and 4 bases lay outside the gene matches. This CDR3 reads CASSSAGVYEQYF. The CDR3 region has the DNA TGTGCCAGCAGCTCAGCGGGAGTCTACGAGCAGTACTTC.

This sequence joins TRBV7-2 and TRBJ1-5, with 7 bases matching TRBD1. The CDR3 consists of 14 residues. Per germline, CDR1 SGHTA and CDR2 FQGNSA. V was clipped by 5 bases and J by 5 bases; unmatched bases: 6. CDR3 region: CASSRDSQYQPQHF. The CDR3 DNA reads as TGTGCCAGCAGCCGGGACAGCCAGTATCAGCCCCAGCATTTT.

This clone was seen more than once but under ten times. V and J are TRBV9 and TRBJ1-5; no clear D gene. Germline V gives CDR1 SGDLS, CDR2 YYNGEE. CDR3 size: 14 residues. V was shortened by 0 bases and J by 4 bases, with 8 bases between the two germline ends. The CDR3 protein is CASSVGAQNQPQHF. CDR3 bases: TGTGCCAGCAGCGTAGGGGCTCAAAATCAGCCCCAGCATTTT.

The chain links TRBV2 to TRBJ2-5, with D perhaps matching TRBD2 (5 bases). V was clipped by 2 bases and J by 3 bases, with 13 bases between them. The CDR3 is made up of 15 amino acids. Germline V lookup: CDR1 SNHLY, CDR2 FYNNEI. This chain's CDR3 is CASSEKLLGEETQYF. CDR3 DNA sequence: TGTGCCAGCAGTGAAAAGCTGTTGGGAGAAGAGACCCAGTACTTC.

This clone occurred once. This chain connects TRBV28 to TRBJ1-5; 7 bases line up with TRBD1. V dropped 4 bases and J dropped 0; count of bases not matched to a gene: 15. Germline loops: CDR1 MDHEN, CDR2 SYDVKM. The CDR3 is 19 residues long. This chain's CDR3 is CASSSPGAGTANSNQPQHF. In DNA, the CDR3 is TGTGCCAGCAGTTCCCCCGGGGCCGGGACAGCTAATAGCAATCAGCCCCAGCATTTT.

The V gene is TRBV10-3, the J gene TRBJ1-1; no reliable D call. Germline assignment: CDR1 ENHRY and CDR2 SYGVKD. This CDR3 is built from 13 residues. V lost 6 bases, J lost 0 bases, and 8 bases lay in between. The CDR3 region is CAIREVMNTEAFF. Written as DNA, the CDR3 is TGTGCCATCAGGGAGGTCATGAACACTGAAGCTTTCTTT.

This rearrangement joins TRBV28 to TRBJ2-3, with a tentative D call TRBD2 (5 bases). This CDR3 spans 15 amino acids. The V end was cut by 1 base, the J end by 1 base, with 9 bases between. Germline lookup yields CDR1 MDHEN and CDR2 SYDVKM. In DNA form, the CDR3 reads TGTGCCAGCAGTTTATCGGGAAGGGGCACAGATACGCAGTATTTT. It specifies CASSLSGRGTDTQYF.